Each of the 28 T cell receptor beta chains below was sequenced from the same sample in a study of blood T cells in healthy people across ages. Through a sample-barcoded 5' primer and a J-beta primer mix, a second PCR was run for roughly 6 to 11 cycles. TCRdb passed the 5' RACE reads through MiXCR, listing each CDR3 protein once. The sample contains nearly 800,000 distinct CDR3 sequences, roughly three fifths of which appear only once. The sequenced sample consisted of blood. Every receptor here comes from a man in his forties in good health.

J is TRBJ2-3 and V is TRBV5-4; 12 bases agree with TRBD2. This CDR3 spans 15 amino acids. CDR1 is SGHNT and CDR2 is YYREEE in the germline V gene (reference sequence). Trimming took 2 bases from V and 4 from J; bases not matched to a gene: 2. The CDR3 DNA sequence: TGTGCCAGCAGCTTAAGGACTAGCGGGGCAGATACGCAGTATTTT. This sequence encodes CASSLRTSGADTQYF.

This chain uses TRBV5-5 with TRBJ1-4; D is uncertain. This CDR3 has 15 residues. Germline values: CDR1 SGHKS, CDR2 YYEKEE (reference sequence). V lost 4 bases to trimming and J lost 7 bases, with 17 bases between them. The CDR3 DNA reads TGTGCCAGCAGCCCGGACGTCGGGGAGAGTGAAAAACTGTTTTTT. This sequence encodes CASSPDVGESEKLFF.

This sequence joins TRBV9 and TRBJ2-1, with D possibly TRBD2 on 5 matching bases. Trimming left V 7 bases short and J 5 bases short, with 7 bases between. The CDR3 contains 11 residues. CDR1 SGDLS and CDR2 YYNGEE come from the germline V gene. CDR3 in DNA: TGTGCCAGCGACGGGAACAATGAGCAGTTCTTC. Translation gives CASDGNNEQFF.

The chain combines TRBV10-3 with TRBJ2-2; D is unclear. CDR1 ENHRY and CDR2 SYGVKD come from the germline V gene. CDR3 size: 14 residues. V lost 5 bases to trimming and J lost 0 bases, with 7 bases between them. CDR3 sequence (DNA): TGTGCCATCAGTCCCCCGACGAACACCGGGGAGCTGTTTTTT. Translating it yields CAISPPTNTGELFF.

This chain joins TRBV11-3 and TRBJ2-5; TRBD1 matches 8 bases. Germline values: CDR1 SGHNT, CDR2 YENEEA. The CDR3 sequence is 15 residues long. Germline trimming cut 5 bases from V and 11 bases from J; bases unmatched to any gene: 16. CDR3 in amino acids: CASSPGQGLEDEQYF. CDR3 bases: TGTGCCAGCAGCCCAGGACAGGGTTTGGAAGATGAGCAGTACTTC.

This chain uses TRBV11-3 with TRBJ2-7; D unclear. The germline gives CDR1 SGHNT, CDR2 YENEEA. There are 18 residues in the CDR3. The V end was cut by 3 bases, the J end by 0 bases, with 21 bases between. CDR3 protein: CASSFLPLRPGSSYEQYF. Written as DNA, the CDR3 is TGTGCCAGCAGCTTCTTACCGCTCCGACCAGGCAGCTCCTACGAGCAGTACTTC.

This clonotype was found a few times. The CDR3 is CATSKSGNQDRDQETQYF. The CDR3 nucleotides read TGTGCCACCAGCAAGTCCGGGAACCAAGACAGGGACCAAGAGACCCAGTACTTC. J is TRBJ2-5 and V is TRBV15; 7 nucleotides agree with TRBD1. CDR1 LNHNV and CDR2 YYDKDF come from the germline V gene (reference sequence). J lost 0 bases, V lost 4 bases, and 14 bases had no gene match. This CDR3 contains 18 residues.

The CDR3 is CATSRDPGGEQYF. In nucleotides, the CDR3 is TGTGCCACCAGCAGAGATCCAGGGGGTGAGCAGTACTTC. This sequence joins TRBV15 and TRBJ2-7, with 7 bases identical to TRBD1. Trimming took 0 bases from V and 7 from J; bases not matched to a gene: 3. The CDR3 is 13 residues long. Per germline, CDR1 LNHNV and CDR2 YYDKDF (reference sequence).

J is TRBJ1-5 and V is TRBV27; maybe TRBD1 (6 bases). V lost 0 bases and J 7 bases, leaving 13 bases between the germline ends. The CDR3 runs 15 residues. Germline V gene sequence: CDR1 MNHEY, CDR2 SMNVEV (reference sequence). CDR3 protein: CASSLSEPGVQPQHF. In nucleotides, the CDR3 is TGTGCCAGCAGTTTATCGGAGCCAGGGGTGCAGCCCCAGCATTTT.

The chain employs TRBV24-1 and TRBJ2-3; 10 nucleotides line up with TRBD1. The CDR3 covers 15 residues. With 3 bases clipped from V and 5 bases from J, the junction kept 4 bases outside the gene matches. CDR1 KGHDR and CDR2 SFDVKD come from the germline V gene. The chain's CDR3 is CATSDTRTGGDTQYF. For the CDR3, the DNA is TGTGCCACCAGTGATACAAGGACAGGGGGAGATACGCAGTATTTT.

This clonotype has only a few counts. The gene calls are TRBV4-1 and TRBJ2-2; D is undetermined. The CDR3 covers 15 residues. Trimming pared 2 bases from V and 6 bases from J, leaving 13 bases between. Germline-derived CDR1 and CDR2 are MGHRA and YSYEKL. CDR3 sequence: CASSQLSSPPGELFF. CDR3 coding DNA: TGCGCCAGCAGCCAACTTTCGAGTCCCCCCGGGGAGCTGTTTTTT.

This clonotype was found once. CDR3 DNA: TGTGCCAGCACCGACAGGTGGAACTATGGCTACACCTTC. The encoded protein is CASTDRWNYGYTF. The chain links TRBV7-9 to TRBJ1-2; D might be TRBD1 (6 bases). V lost 7 bases, J lost 2 bases, and 11 bases lay in between. Germline loops: CDR1 SEHNR, CDR2 FQNEAQ (reference sequence). The CDR3 runs 13 residues.

The chain uses TRBV12-5 and TRBJ2-2; no definite D call. This CDR3 comprises 14 residues. Germline assignment: CDR1 LGHNT and CDR2 FRNRAP. In nucleotides, the CDR3 is TGTGCGAACCTGGGCGAGGCTGCCACCGGGGAGCTGTTTTTT. Translation: CANLGEAATGELFF.

The chain couples TRBV20-1 to TRBJ1-3; 9 bases agree with TRBD1. The J segment lost 4 bases and the V segment lost 0 bases, leaving 7 bases of the junction unmatched. CDR1 DFQATT and CDR2 SNEGSKA come from the germline V gene (reference sequence). The CDR3 covers 16 residues. The CDR3 nucleotides are TGCAGTGCTAGAGAAGGGCGTGGGACAGGGGGAAACACCATATATTTT. Translated, it gives CSAREGRGTGGNTIYF.

V and J are TRBV10-3 and TRBJ2-7, with a possible D match to TRBD2 (6 bases). The CDR3 consists of 14 residues. Germline assignment: CDR1 ENHRY and CDR2 SYGVKD. Trimming pared 0 bases from V and 3 bases from J, leaving 9 bases between. The CDR3 nucleotides are TGTGCCATCAGTGAGTCCACTAGCAGCTACGAGCAGTACTTC. This codes for CAISESTSSYEQYF.

The sample holds a few counts of this clonotype. J is TRBJ2-3 and V is TRBV14; a possible D gene is TRBD2 (5 bases). Germline V gene data show CDR1 as SGHDN and CDR2 as FVKESK. CDR3 length: 13 amino acids. V gave up 6 bases and J gave up 2 bases, with 9 bases separating them. The CDR3 DNA reads TGTGCCAGCAGGGACTCCGCCACAGATACGCAGTATTTT. Its translation: CASRDSATDTQYF.

This clonotype occurred a few times. The gene calls are TRBV7-2 and TRBJ2-7; D is perhaps TRBD1 or TRBD2 (5 bases each). Germline lookup yields CDR1 SGHTA and CDR2 FQGNSA. Between the trimmed V and J ends, which lost 2 bases and 7 bases, there was a span of 15 bases. The CDR3 is 14 residues long. The CDR3 region has the DNA TGTGCCAGCAGCTTAATGGGACCCACATATGAGCAGTACTTC. Amino acids: CASSLMGPTYEQYF.

The J gene is TRBJ1-4, the V gene TRBV28, with TRBD1 matching over 9 bases. CDR1 is MDHEN, CDR2 SYDVKM, per germline. This CDR3 has 14 amino acids. After removal of 8 bases from V and 6 bases from J, the junction contained 7 bases not matched to a gene. CDR3 nucleotide sequence: TGTGCCAGCCGATTAACAGGGGGCGATGAAAAACTGTTTTTT. Encoded protein: CASRLTGGDEKLFF.

The chain carries TRBV2 and TRBJ2-5; a possible D gene is TRBD1 (6 bases). Germline V gene data show CDR1 as SNHLY and CDR2 as FYNNEI. Trimming removed 8 bases from V and 4 bases from J, with 14 bases in between. This CDR3 has 13 residues. The CDR3 sequence is CASVNRVTETQYF. The CDR3 coding sequence is TGTGCCAGCGTAAACAGGGTAACAGAGACCCAGTACTTC.

This clonotype was observed a few times. V is TRBV10-3 and J is TRBJ2-5; TRBD1 matches at 9 bases. Germline CDR1 reads ENHRY; CDR2 reads SYGVKD. CDR3 length: 15 residues. After removal of 6 bases from V and 3 bases from J, the junction contained 8 bases not matched to a gene. CDR3 coding DNA: TGTGCCATCAGCCAAGGGGGACAGGGAAAAGAGACCCAGTACTTC. It translates to CAISQGGQGKETQYF.

In its sample, this clonotype was seen a few times. CDR3 coding DNA: TGTGCCAGCAGCCCCCGACAGGGGGTCTACGAGCAGTACTTC. Translating gives CASSPRQGVYEQYF. The V gene is TRBV18, the J gene TRBJ2-7; 9 nucleotides agree with TRBD1. The V gene end was trimmed by 8 bases and the J gene end by 3 bases; junction bases not matched to a gene: 8. CDR3 length equals 14 residues. The germline CDR1 and CDR2 sequences are KGHSH and LQKENI.

This clonotype is a singleton in its sample. The chain carries TRBV30 and TRBJ2-2; D is ambiguous. Germline CDR1 is GTSNPN and CDR2 is SVGIG (reference sequence). The CDR3 length is 14 residues. V dropped 2 bases and J dropped 1 base, with 8 bases sitting between them. The CDR3 is CAWSIGQNTGELFF. The CDR3 DNA is TGTGCCTGGAGTATCGGGCAGAACACCGGGGAGCTGTTTTTT.

The table lists this clonotype with a few counts. The rearrangement joins TRBV3-1 to TRBJ2-1; D is possibly TRBD1 or TRBD2 (5 bases each). This CDR3 region has 13 residues. V was cut by 0 bases and J by 10 bases, with 10 bases left in between. Germline values: CDR1 LGHDT, CDR2 YNNKEL (reference sequence). The DNA of the CDR3 is TGTGCCAGCAGCCAAGATAGGGGACGGGAGCAGTTCTTC. Residues: CASSQDRGREQFF.

As to this clonotype: An end of the junction does not agree with germline; a read error may underlie this. CDR3 DNA sequence: TGTGCCAGCAGCGAAGTAGGAAGGGAGCCGGACAATGAGCAGTTCTTC. It codes for CASSEVGREPDNEQFF. This chain connects TRBV2 to TRBJ2-1, with D possibly matching TRBD2 (5 bases). CDR1 SNHLY and CDR2 FYNNEI come from the germline V gene. There are 16 residues in the CDR3.

This clonotype was counted a few times. The gene calls are TRBV12-3 or TRBV12-4 and TRBJ2-7, with D uncertain. V gave up 7 bases and J gave up 6 bases, with 19 bases separating them. CDR3 length: 14 amino acids. CDR3: CASTPNEFASEQYF. The CDR3 DNA follows: TGTGCCAGCACCCCGAACGAGTTTGCGTCCGAGCAGTACTTC.

This clonotype has just a few counts. The genes are TRBV27 and TRBJ1-5; no reliable D call. With 5 bases removed from V and 7 bases from J, the gap between germline ends came to 12 bases. The CDR3 is 13 residues long. Germline V CDR1 and CDR2: MNHEY, SMNVEV (reference sequence). The CDR3 DNA reads as TGTGCCAGCAGTCCTCGGTCTCGGCAGCCCCAGCATTTT. Amino acids: CASSPRSRQPQHF.

The chain recombines TRBV11-2 with TRBJ2-3; 9 nucleotides match TRBD2. With 3 bases clipped from V and 6 bases from J, the junction kept 10 bases outside the gene matches. Germline-derived CDR1 and CDR2 are SGHAT and FQNNGV. The CDR3 has 16 residues. CDR3 nucleotide sequence: TGTGCCAGCAGCTTCTCCCCTAGCGGGATCCGGGATACGCAGTATTTT. Translation gives CASSFSPSGIRDTQYF.

The chain employs TRBV28 and TRBJ2-7; either TRBD1 or TRBD2 may fit D (6 bases each). The last part of the DNA fits TRBJ2-5 better; the J call may be wrong. CDR3 size: 15 residues. Germline loops: CDR1 MDHEN, CDR2 SYDVKM. CDR3 amino acids: CASTNIRRDTETQYF. The CDR3 nucleotides are TGTGCCAGCACCAATATAAGGCGGGACACGGAGACCCAGTACTTC.